The rows below give T cell receptor beta chains drawn from one sample of a study of blood T cell repertoires in COVID-19. Repertoires were generated with immunoSEQ multiplex PCR, while TCRdb's copy carries only in-frame clones and drops some. This table has 250,000 to 350,000 clones, over 75% appearing once. Sequencing was performed on peripheral blood. The receptors originated from a human donor with COVID-19, enrolled during active disease. The donor label of this sample is uncertain. The CDR3 runs from the conserved cysteine through the conserved F or W. D genes are given only for firm matches. A row's size may be missing; if present it is once, few, many or a size class.

17,TRBJ1-6,TRBV28,once,TRBD1,TGTGCCAGCAGTTCGTTAGGACAGGGCCCGAATAATTCACCCCTCCACTTT,CASSSLGQGPNNSPLHF
16,TRBJ1-4,TRBV19,few,-,TGTGCCAGTAGCACTCCGGGAGGCGCAACTAATGAAAAACTGTTTTTT,CASSTPGGATNEKLFF
14,TRBJ1-2,TRBV7-2,-,-,TGTGCCAGCAGCTTAAACGACTATATCTATGGCTACACCTTC,CASSLNDYIYGYTF
17,TRBJ2-2,TRBV19,-,TRBD1,TGTGCCAGTAGTATAGATCACAGGGGCCTCAACACCGGGGAGCTGTTTTTT,CASSIDHRGLNTGELFF
13,TRBJ1-4,TRBV6-6,-,-,TGTGCCAGCTCGTCCTCAGGGGCAGGGAAACTGTTTTTT,CASSSSGAGKLFF
14,TRBJ2-7,TRBV5-5,-,-,TGTGCCAGCAGCTCGGGGACTCGGTCCTACGAGCAGTACTTC,CASSSGTRSYEQYF
15,TRBJ1-4,TRBV18,-,TRBD1,TGTGCCAGCTCACCGCGGGGGGACAGTAATGAAAAACTGTTTTTT,CASSPRGDSNEKLFF
16,TRBJ1-5,TRBV28,-,TRBD1,TGTGCCAGCAGTTCTTTTGTAACAGGGGGCAATCAGCCCCAGCATTTT,CASSSFVTGGNQPQHF
13,TRBJ1-1,TRBV27,once,-,TGTGCCAGCAGTTTGTACAGGATAACTGAAGCTTTCTTT,CASSLYRITEAFF
21,TRBJ2-6,TRBV19,-,TRBD1,TGTGCCAGTAGTATTGGGGTGGTGGGACAGGGACATCTAGCTGGGGCCAACGTCCTGACTTTC,CASSIGVVGQGHLAGANVLTF
17,TRBJ2-5,TRBV5-6,-,TRBD2,TGTGCCAGCAGCTTTGGGCCTGGGACTAGCGGGACGGAGACCCAGTACTTC,CASSFGPGTSGTETQYF
14,TRBJ2-2,TRBV6-5,-,-,TGTGCCAGCAGACCTACAGGGAACACCGGGGAGCTGTTTTTT,CASRPTGNTGELFF